One and the same sample provided the 8 T cell receptor beta chains below, sequenced in a study of memory CD4+ T cells and cytomegalovirus serostatus. Assay used: immunoSEQ multiplex PCR; TCRdb lists only in-frame clones, some missing. This table holds roughly 49,000 clones, roughly 78% found once. Single viable CD3+CD4+CD8-CD45RO+ cells were sorted as the memory CD4+ T cells. Input material: memory CD4+ T cells from blood. These receptors all come from an adult in good health and CMV-seronegative.

This chain uses TRBV2 with TRBJ2-5; 8 bases align to TRBD1. Trimming removed 4 bases from V and 3 bases from J; junction bases left unmatched: 7. The CDR3 loop spans 15 amino acids. From germline, CDR1 is SNHLY and CDR2 FYNNEI. CDR3 bases: TGTGCCAGCAGTGGGGGCAGGGGGCAAGAAGAGACCCAGTACTTC. Protein: CASSGGRGQEETQYF.

The chain uses TRBV6-4 and TRBJ1-6; no clear D gene. Between the trimmed V and J ends, which lost 5 bases and 6 bases, there was a span of 11 bases. CDR3 length: 14 residues. Germline values: CDR1 MRHNA, CDR2 SNTAGT. CDR3 region: CASSMAASNSPLHF. CDR3 nucleotide sequence: TGTGCCAGCAGTATGGCTGCCTCTAATTCACCCCTCCACTTT.

The chain links TRBV5-6 to TRBJ1-6, with D unresolved. The germline V gene encodes CDR1 SGHDT and CDR2 YYEEEE. This CDR3 is built from 13 residues. Trimming removed 3 bases at V and 11 bases at J, with 12 bases between. The CDR3 sequence is CASSSKGGAPLHF. DNA of the CDR3: TGTGCCAGCAGCTCAAAGGGAGGAGCACCCCTCCACTTT.

This chain links TRBV18 with TRBJ2-3, with D tentatively TRBD2 (6 bases). The CDR3 contains 17 residues. Trimming stripped 4 bases from V and 1 base from J, with 18 bases between. Germline CDR1 reads KGHSH; CDR2 reads LQKENI. The CDR3 DNA sequence: TGTGCCAGCTCACTGGACCTGGGGAGGAGTGGCACAGATACGCAGTATTTT. This codes for CASSLDLGRSGTDTQYF. Filled out from reference TRBV18 and TRBJ2-3, the complete variable domain reads NAGVMQNPRHLVRRRGQEARLRCSPMKGHSHVYWYRQLPEEGLKFMVYLQKENIIDESGMPKERFSAEFPKEGPSILRIQQVVRGDSAAYFCASSLDLGRSGTDTQYFGPGTRLTVL.

This clone has only a few counts. V and J are TRBV4-1 and TRBJ2-7, with a weak D call TRBD2 (5 bases). The CDR3 has 16 residues. Germline V gives CDR1 MGHRA, CDR2 YSYEKL. Deletions cut 1 base from V and 2 bases from J, with 15 bases between. CDR3 protein: CASSQVDLGSTYEQYF. The CDR3 region has the DNA TGCGCCAGCAGCCAAGTAGATCTTGGGAGCACCTACGAGCAGTACTTC.

The CDR3, as DNA: TGTGCCAGCAGCGTAGCCGGACTAGGGCCCTACGAGCAGTACTTC. Protein: CASSVAGLGPYEQYF. The chain is built from TRBV9 and TRBJ2-7, with 7 bases lining up with TRBD2. Germline CDR1 reads SGDLS; CDR2 reads YYNGEE. This CDR3 has 15 amino acids. V gave up 0 bases and J gave up 2 bases; unmatched junction bases: 5.

The chain joins TRBV10-3 to TRBJ1-2; 10 nucleotides agree with TRBD1. V gave up 6 bases and J gave up 7 bases; unmatched junction bases: 8. Germline CDR1 ENHRY, CDR2 SYGVKD. The CDR3 consists of 14 residues. The CDR3 DNA sequence: TGTGCCATCAGGGGGACAGGGGCCGAGGGTGGCTACACCTTC. The encoded protein is CAIRGTGAEGGYTF.

This clone appeared a few times. The chain has TRBV7-2 and TRBJ2-4; 8 nucleotides align to TRBD2. Germline CDR1 and CDR2: SGHTA and FQGNSA. The CDR3 is made up of 17 amino acids. V trimming: 5 bases; J trimming: 3 bases; junction bases outside the gene matches: 12. CDR3 DNA: TGTGCCAGCAGCCCTCGGGTGCTGCGGGAGGACAAAAACATTCAGTACTTC. This codes for CASSPRVLREDKNIQYF.